This entry features one TCR beta chain sequence. Some clones are missing from TCRdb's copy, which holds only in-frame ones; the method was immunoSEQ multiplex PCR. The sample consists of fewer than 400,000 clones, more than 75% of them appearing once. Trimming left V 1 base short and J 3 bases short, with 16 bases between. This CDR3 has 16 amino acids. Germline values: CDR1 MGHRA, CDR2 YSYEKL. These data are taken from a study of blood T cell repertoires in COVID-19. The receptor's source is a man aged 25 to 45 who had recovered from COVID-19. The material sequenced was PBMCs or T cells enriched from blood (not recorded which). V and J are TRBV4-1 and TRBJ2-7, with unresolved D. CDR3 residues: CASSQALDQEFYEQYF. CDR3 DNA sequence: TGCGCCAGCAGCCAAGCCCTTGACCAGGAATTCTACGAGCAGTACTTC.